Below are 15 T cell receptor beta chains sequenced from a single sample in a study of T cell responses to AZD1222 COVID-19 vaccine. TCRdb's copy holds only in-frame clones and misses some; the assay was immunoSEQ multiplex PCR. Of more than 85,000 clones listed, 82% were seen once; the top ten hold approximately 5%. The source material was peripheral blood, sampled on day 0 of AZD1222 vaccination. Receptors originate from an adult in good health.

This chain joins TRBV5-6 and TRBJ2-6; 8 bases line up with TRBD1. With V trimmed by 5 bases and J by 8 bases, 12 bases remained unmatched. CDR3 size: 16 residues. Germline CDR1 reads SGHDT; CDR2 reads YYEEEE. CDR3: CASRGKMDRVPNVLTF. CDR3 DNA: TGTGCCAGCAGGGGGAAAATGGACAGGGTTCCCAACGTCCTGACTTTC. The whole variable domain, remainder taken from reference TRBV5-6 and TRBJ2-6, is DAGVTQSPTHLIKTRGQQVTLRCSPKSGHDTVSWYQQALGQGPQFIFQYYEEEERQRGNFPDRFSGHQFPNYSSELNVNALLLGDSALYLCASRGKMDRVPNVLTFGAGSRLTVL.

This clone was seen more than once but under ten times. This chain uses TRBV4-3 with TRBJ2-1; D is perhaps TRBD2 (7 bases). In germline, CDR1 is LGHNA, CDR2 YSLEER. With 0 bases removed from V and 0 bases from J, the gap between germline ends came to 9 bases. This CDR3 is 16 amino acids long. Here the CDR3 reads CASSQEGGGSYNEQFF. Here the CDR3 DNA reads TGCGCCAGCAGCCAAGAAGGGGGGGGCTCCTACAATGAGCAGTTCTTC.

In this sample, this clone turned up many times. This chain joins TRBV11-2 and TRBJ1-2, with 8 nucleotides matching TRBD1. In germline, CDR1 is SGHAT, CDR2 FQNNGV. Trimming cost V 5 bases and J 4 bases; bases outside gene matches: 9. CDR3 size: 15 residues. The CDR3 region has the DNA TGTGCCAGCAGCCCCCCGCGGACAGGGAGCTATGGCTACACCTTC. It yields the protein CASSPPRTGSYGYTF.

The chain employs TRBV7-2 and TRBJ2-7; 9 bases line up with TRBD2. With 6 bases clipped from V and 7 bases from J, the junction kept 10 bases outside the gene matches. The germline V gene has CDR1 SGHTA and CDR2 FQGNSA. The CDR3 consists of 14 residues. This CDR3 is CASRTERGEDEQYF. The CDR3 DNA reads as TGTGCCAGCAGGACGGAGCGGGGGGAAGATGAGCAGTACTTC.

The J gene is TRBJ1-5, the V gene TRBV9, with D possibly matching TRBD1 (6 bases). CDR1 and CDR2 (germline): SGDLS, YYNGEE. The germline V and J ends were trimmed by 4 bases and 0 bases, with 11 bases remaining between them. CDR3 length: 15 residues. CDR3 protein: CASSRTATSNQPQHF. CDR3 bases: TGTGCCAGCAGCAGGACAGCGACTAGCAATCAGCCCCAGCATTTT.

V usage is TRBV7-9 and J usage is TRBJ1-6; D unclear. This CDR3 is 15 amino acids long. Germline V gene sequence: CDR1 SEHNR, CDR2 FQNEAQ (reference sequence). The V end was cut by 10 bases, the J end by 8 bases, with 21 bases between. The CDR3 is CAIGLVGLRDSPLHF. CDR3 DNA sequence: TGTGCCATCGGTTTAGTGGGCCTAAGGGATTCACCCCTCCACTTT.

The rearrangement uses TRBV24-1 and TRBJ1-1, with 9 bases aligning to TRBD1. The germline V gene encodes CDR1 KGHDR and CDR2 SFDVKD. V lost 3 bases, J lost 1 base, and 14 bases stayed unmatched. CDR3 length: 19 amino acids. The CDR3 loop reads CATSDTRTGADEANTEAFF. CDR3 in DNA: TGTGCCACCAGTGATACCCGGACAGGGGCTGATGAAGCGAACACTGAAGCTTTCTTT.

The chain links TRBV7-6 to TRBJ1-3; D is ambiguous. The CDR3 sequence is 16 residues long. V lost 1 base and J lost 0, with 10 bases in between. From germline, CDR1 is SGHVS and CDR2 FNYEAQ. The CDR3 bases are TGTGCCAGCAGCTTAGGGGCGGGCTTCTCTGGAAACACCATATATTTT. Protein sequence: CASSLGAGFSGNTIYF.

The V gene is TRBV7-8, the J gene TRBJ2-3, with D possibly called TRBD1 or TRBD2 (5 bases each). Germline assignment: CDR1 SGHVS and CDR2 FQNEAQ. CDR3 size: 13 residues. Trimming removed 5 bases from V and 5 bases from J, with 11 bases in between. CDR3 sequence: CASSLRDGDTQYF. CDR3 DNA sequence: TGTGCCAGCAGCCTCCGGGACGGAGATACGCAGTATTTT.

This clone was seen a single time. V is TRBV5-1 and J is TRBJ1-6; 9 bases match TRBD1. The CDR3 is 15 residues long. The germline CDR1 and CDR2 sequences are SGHRS and YFSETQ. Trimming cost V 3 bases and J 7 bases; bases outside gene matches: 5. The CDR3 is CASSSPGQGNSPLHF. The CDR3, as DNA: TGCGCCAGCAGCTCCCCGGGACAGGGCAATTCACCCCTCCACTTT.

CDR3 in DNA: TGTGCCAGCAGCGTAGCCCAAGGGGTAAACACAGATACGCAGTATTTT. Amino acids: CASSVAQGVNTDTQYF. The V gene is TRBV9, the J gene TRBJ2-3; TRBD1 might be the D (5 bases). V lost 0 bases and J 2 bases, leaving 13 bases between the germline ends. Germline loops: CDR1 SGDLS, CDR2 YYNGEE. The CDR3 covers 16 residues.

V gene TRBV5-5 combines with J gene TRBJ2-3, with 15 positions matching TRBD2. V shed 4 bases, J shed 4 bases, and the junction held 7 bases outside the gene matches. CDR1 and CDR2 (germline): SGHKS, YYEKEE (reference sequence). This CDR3 region has 17 residues. The CDR3: CASSVRTSGGVPDTQYF. For the CDR3, the DNA is TGTGCCAGCAGCGTGCGGACTAGCGGGGGGGTCCCAGATACGCAGTATTTT.

In its sample, this clone was seen once. This chain uses TRBV5-4 with TRBJ2-1, with TRBD2 as a possible D gene (6 bases). The V gene lost 0 bases and the J gene lost 8 bases, with 15 bases spanning the gap. This CDR3 has 15 residues. Germline loops: CDR1 SGHNT, CDR2 YYREEE (reference sequence). The DNA of the CDR3 is TGTGCCAGCAGCTTGGCCTTTGGCGGGGAGGATGAGCAGTTCTTC. This translates into CASSLAFGGEDEQFF.

This clone occurred once. The chain links TRBV10-3 to TRBJ2-1, with 9 bases matching TRBD2. CDR3 length: 16 residues. Germline V gene sequence: CDR1 ENHRY, CDR2 SYGVKD. The trim removed 1 base at V and 5 bases at J, leaving 6 bases unmatched. The CDR3 spells CAISELSGGPNNEQFF. As DNA, the CDR3 is TGTGCCATCAGTGAGTTGAGCGGGGGGCCAAACAATGAGCAGTTCTTC.

The CDR3 coding sequence is TGTGCCAGCAGCCCCCCGGGACAAAAGGGGACCCAGTACTTC. This codes for CASSPPGQKGTQYF. The chain combines TRBV6-5 with TRBJ2-5, with a tentative D call TRBD1 (6 bases). The germline gives CDR1 MNHEY, CDR2 SVGAGI. The CDR3 is made up of 14 amino acids. Trimming left V 6 bases short and J 7 bases short, with 18 bases between.